The sequence of this TCR beta chain was determined in a study of blood T cell repertoires in COVID-19. Data came from immunoSEQ multiplex PCR; TCRdb stores just in-frame clones and leaves some out. Of about 70,000 clones in the sample, around 87% were seen once. The germline V gene has CDR1 LGHDT and CDR2 YNNKEL (reference sequence). Trimming took off 1 base at V and 4 bases at J, with 11 bases between the two ends. The CDR3 has 14 amino acids. Material: peripheral blood. This receptor was taken from a woman aged 18-30 years with acute or convalescent COVID-19. This chain uses TRBV3-1 (or the pseudogene TRBV3-2) with TRBJ2-7, with a possible D match to TRBD2 (6 bases). The CDR3 loop reads CASSQGRAGYEQYF. CDR3 bases: TGTGCCAGCAGCCAAGGCAGGGCGGGGTACGAGCAGTACTTC.